The T cell receptor beta chain under discussion was sequenced for a study of vaccination and CD4 T cells after COVID-19. Study-wide results and caveats: Spike mono-reactivity was the property of 304 of 307 vaccine-specific clones in convalescent patients.

With 5 bases removed from V and 4 bases from J, the gap between germline ends came to 9 bases. This CDR3 region has 13 residues. Per germline, CDR1 LNHDA and CDR2 SQIVND (reference sequence). Oncomine TCR Beta short-read sequencing was applied to DNA from cultured CD4+ T cells. Investigators obtained genomic DNA by extraction from cultured CD4+ T cells. Via MiXCR, TCRdb re-called the PCR reads, giving one row per CDR3 protein. The data contain just under 20,000 distinct CDR3 sequences, approximately 48% of them singletons. There are a few counts of this clonotype. Antigen: not known. Specified treatment: roughly 11-day PBMC culture with coronavirus spike peptide pools or control peptides (ViraFEST assay). The ViraFEST method relied on peptide pools to expand antigen-specific T cells, followed by TCR sequencing.

Sequencing used CD4+ T cells from blood, cultured in vitro, obtained after SARS-CoV-2 vaccination. This receptor was obtained from a human donor who had recovered from COVID-19. The chain recombines TRBV19 with TRBJ1-5, with unresolved D. The CDR3 loop is CASSVQRNQPQHF. Written as DNA, the CDR3 is TGTGCCAGTAGTGTGCAGCGTAATCAGCCCCAGCATTTT.